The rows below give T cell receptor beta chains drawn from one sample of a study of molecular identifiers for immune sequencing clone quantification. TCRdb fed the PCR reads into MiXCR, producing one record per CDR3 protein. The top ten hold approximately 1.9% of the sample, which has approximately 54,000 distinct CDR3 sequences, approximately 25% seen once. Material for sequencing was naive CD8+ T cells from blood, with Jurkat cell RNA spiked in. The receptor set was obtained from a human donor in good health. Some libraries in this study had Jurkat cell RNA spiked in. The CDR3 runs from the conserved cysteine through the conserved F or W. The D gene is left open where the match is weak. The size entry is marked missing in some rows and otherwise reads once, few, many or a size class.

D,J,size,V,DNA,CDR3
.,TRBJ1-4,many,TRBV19,TGTGCCAGTAGTATTGGGACGATCGGTGAAAAACTGTTTTTT,CASSIGTIGEKLFF
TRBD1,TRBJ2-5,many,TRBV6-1,TGTGCCAGCAGTGAATTTGTCAGGGGGCTAGAGACCCAGTACTTC,CASSEFVRGLETQYF
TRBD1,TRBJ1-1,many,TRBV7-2,TGTGCCAGCAGCTTAAGACACGGAGGGGGACAGGGGGGAACTGAAGCTTTCTTT,CASSLRHGGGQGGTEAFF
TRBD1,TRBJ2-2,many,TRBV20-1,TGCAGTGCCCCGCAGGACAGGAGGAACACCGGGGAGCTGTTTTTT,CSAPQDRRNTGELFF
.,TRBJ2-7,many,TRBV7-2,TGTGCCAGCAGCCCCTATATAAGTCTCCACGAGCAGTACTTC,CASSPYISLHEQYF
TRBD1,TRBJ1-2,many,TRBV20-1,TGCAGTGCTAGGAAACAGGGGGCTGACTATGGCTACACCTTC,CSARKQGADYGYTF
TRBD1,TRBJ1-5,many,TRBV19,TGTGCCAGTAGTATAGCCCATGCAAGAACAGGGGAGCCCCAGCATTTT,CASSIAHARTGEPQHF
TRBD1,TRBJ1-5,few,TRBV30,TGTGCCTGGAGCGAGGGACAGGGGCACAATCAGCCCCAGCATTTT,CAWSEGQGHNQPQHF
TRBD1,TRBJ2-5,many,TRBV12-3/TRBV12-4,TGTGCCAGCAGTTCGAGAACTTTGACAGGGGCTGGGGAGACCCAGTACTTC,CASSSRTLTGAGETQYF
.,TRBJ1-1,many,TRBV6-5,TGTGCCAGCAGTGAAACCGGTCTGAACACTGAAGCTTTCTTT,CASSETGLNTEAFF
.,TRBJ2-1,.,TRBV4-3,TGCGCCAGCGGCCAAGATGTCGGACTACCAGGCTTATCTGAGCGGTTCTTC,CASGQDVGLPGLSERFF
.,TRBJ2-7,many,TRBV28,TGTGCCAGCAAGGATCTTGCGGGACATTACGAGCAGTACTTC,CASKDLAGHYEQYF
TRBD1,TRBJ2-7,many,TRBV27,TGTGCCAGCAGTCAACGGACAGGGGGTCTTTCGGACGAGCAGTACTTC,CASSQRTGGLSDEQYF
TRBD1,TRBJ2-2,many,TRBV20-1,TGCAGTGCTGAGAGGGGGCCTGAGAACACCGGGGAGCTGTTTTTT,CSAERGPENTGELFF
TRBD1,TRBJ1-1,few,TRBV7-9,TGTGCCAGCAGCTTTCCGACAGGGGCGAACACTGAAGCTTCCTTT,CASSFPTGANTEASF
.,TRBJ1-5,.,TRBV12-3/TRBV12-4,TGTGCCAGCAGTTTAAGGGCAGGGGTGGAGCCCCAGCATTTT,CASSLRAGVEPQHF
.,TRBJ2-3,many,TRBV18,TGTGCCAGCTCACCGTCAGCGGCTAGCACAGATACGCAGTATTTT,CASSPSAASTDTQYF
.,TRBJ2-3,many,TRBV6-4,TGTGCCAGCAGTGCGGACTCCTATACAGATACGCAGTATTTT,CASSADSYTDTQYF